The present TCR beta chain was sequenced within a study of control samples from healthy donors and cancer patients. Repertoires were generated with immunoSEQ multiplex PCR, while TCRdb's copy carries only in-frame clones and drops some. The table lists under 70,000 clones, 88% of them singletons. The germline V gene has CDR1 SQVTM and CDR2 ANQGSEA. The V end lost 8 bases, the J end lost 0 bases, and 10 bases lay between the germline ends. The CDR3 is made up of 12 amino acids. This clonotype was sampled from a man aged 50 to 60 in good health. V usage is TRBV29-1 and J usage is TRBJ1-1; no clear D. The sample consisted of blood. This CDR3 reads CSTPGVNTEAFF. CDR3 coding DNA: TGCAGCACCCCCGGGGTGAACACTGAAGCTTTCTTT.